The rows below give T cell receptor beta chains drawn from one sample of a study of T cells in Graves' hyperthyroidism and ophthalmopathy. TCRdb independently ran MiXCR on the multiplex PCR reads; one entry per CDR3 protein. The profile shows around 690,000 distinct CDR3 sequences, around 20% of them singletons. The source material was blood. The receptors stem from a man aged 30 to 39 with Graves' ophthalmopathy. CDR3s leave out the opening cysteine and the closing phenylalanine or tryptophan.

v_call: TRBV6-2/TRBV6-3
j_call: TRBJ2-7
cdr3_aa: ASSYHSGTTSGNSYEQY

v_call: TRBV10-3
j_call: TRBJ2-7
cdr3_aa: AISDRRGTEQY

v_call: TRBV13
j_call: TRBJ2-5
cdr3_aa: ASSLGLAGVMETQY

v_call: TRBV6-1
j_call: TRBJ2-7
cdr3_aa: ASSSFGGQYEQY

v_call: TRBV2
j_call: TRBJ1-6
cdr3_aa: ASSETSPAYNSPLH

v_call: TRBV28
j_call: TRBJ1-6
cdr3_aa: ASSPPSRGSPLH

v_call: TRBV12-5
j_call: TRBJ1-1
cdr3_aa: ASGLEERTEAF

v_call: TRBV5-1
j_call: TRBJ2-1
cdr3_aa: ASSLRGTGSNEQF

v_call: TRBV28
j_call: TRBJ2-1
cdr3_aa: ASHGSGYNEQF

v_call: TRBV7-9
j_call: TRBJ2-1
cdr3_aa: ASSPLVPAPVENYNEQF

v_call: TRBV30
j_call: TRBJ1-2
cdr3_aa: AWSSQGRAYGYT

v_call: TRBV11-1
j_call: TRBJ1-2
cdr3_aa: ASSRTTNYGYT

v_call: TRBV6-5
j_call: TRBJ2-7
cdr3_aa: ASSYSVSSGSYEQY

v_call: TRBV9
j_call: TRBJ1-2
cdr3_aa: ASSVGLYGYT

v_call: TRBV2
j_call: TRBJ2-7
cdr3_aa: ASTPRDFDYEQY

v_call: TRBV2
j_call: TRBJ2-7
cdr3_aa: ASRGQRAPYEQY

v_call: TRBV6-1
j_call: TRBJ1-2
cdr3_aa: ASSHTDLKGGYT

v_call: TRBV11-2
j_call: TRBJ2-1
cdr3_aa: ASSLVLANEQF

v_call: TRBV12-3/TRBV12-4
j_call: TRBJ2-1
cdr3_aa: ASSLGLLADNEQF

v_call: TRBV24-1
j_call: TRBJ1-5
cdr3_aa: ATSGRNQPQH

v_call: TRBV7-8
j_call: TRBJ2-5
cdr3_aa: ASSPIGTGFGETQY

v_call: TRBV6-2/TRBV6-3
j_call: TRBJ2-1
cdr3_aa: ASSPAPGYPHEQF

v_call: TRBV11-2
j_call: TRBJ2-7
cdr3_aa: ASSYTGIYEQY

v_call: TRBV30
j_call: TRBJ1-1
cdr3_aa: AWRNDRGALNTEAF

v_call: TRBV12-3/TRBV12-4
j_call: TRBJ2-5
cdr3_aa: ASSLKGTQETQY

v_call: TRBV29-1
j_call: TRBJ2-3
cdr3_aa: SVGVGGHTDTQY

v_call: TRBV20-1
j_call: TRBJ2-7
cdr3_aa: SARGSGSYEQY

v_call: TRBV19
j_call: TRBJ2-2
cdr3_aa: ASSIQASGKVGELF

v_call: TRBV6-1
j_call: TRBJ2-7
cdr3_aa: ASTRGIPYEQY

v_call: TRBV28
j_call: TRBJ1-1
cdr3_aa: ASSFHRDSMNTEAF

v_call: TRBV10-3
j_call: TRBJ1-5
cdr3_aa: AISAGREDSNQPQH

v_call: TRBV5-1
j_call: TRBJ1-1
cdr3_aa: ASSFGRGTEAF

v_call: TRBV20-1
j_call: TRBJ1-5
cdr3_aa: SARIQGQPQH

v_call: TRBV12-3/TRBV12-4
j_call: TRBJ2-1
cdr3_aa: ASRETSSSYNEQF

v_call: TRBV6-1
j_call: TRBJ2-1
cdr3_aa: ASSGLGANPTIYNEQF

v_call: TRBV27
j_call: TRBJ2-1
cdr3_aa: ASSLSEGYNEQF

v_call: TRBV6-1
j_call: TRBJ1-4
cdr3_aa: ASSRTNNEKLF

v_call: TRBV6-5
j_call: TRBJ1-1
cdr3_aa: ASSYQGGTEAF

v_call: TRBV20-1
j_call: TRBJ2-1
cdr3_aa: SARDPGLASYNEQF

v_call: TRBV3-1
j_call: TRBJ1-4
cdr3_aa: ASSQGGQGAYTNEKLF

v_call: TRBV20-1
j_call: TRBJ2-6
cdr3_aa: SAGTGAGANVLT

v_call: TRBV4-1
j_call: TRBJ2-1
cdr3_aa: ASSQGPGTANEQF

v_call: TRBV20-1
j_call: TRBJ2-7
cdr3_aa: SASGATYEQY

v_call: TRBV7-9
j_call: TRBJ2-5
cdr3_aa: ASSMSPDGETQY

v_call: TRBV7-2
j_call: TRBJ1-5
cdr3_aa: ASSPPGTGQPQH

v_call: TRBV9
j_call: TRBJ2-5
cdr3_aa: ASSVRQSIETQY

v_call: TRBV12-3/TRBV12-4
j_call: TRBJ2-5
cdr3_aa: ASSDSGTSQETQY

v_call: TRBV11-2
j_call: TRBJ2-7
cdr3_aa: ASSFGLAGGDEQY

v_call: TRBV19
j_call: TRBJ2-4
cdr3_aa: ASSPSPGVLAKNIQY

v_call: TRBV28
j_call: TRBJ2-3
cdr3_aa: ASSFPPSGSLSTDTQY

v_call: TRBV3-1
j_call: TRBJ1-2
cdr3_aa: ASSQGGYYGYT

v_call: TRBV20-1
j_call: TRBJ2-3
cdr3_aa: SEGIGRDTQY

v_call: TRBV5-4
j_call: TRBJ2-1
cdr3_aa: ASSSVAGSFSNEQF